The 27 T cell receptor beta chains below all came from one sample that was sequenced in a study of shared clonotypes between healthy human individuals. The data were produced by immunoSEQ multiplex PCR, yet TCRdb's version contains in-frame clones alone and is incomplete. The repertoire has over a million clones, about 75% of them found once; the top ten carry approximately 1.5%. Material: memory CD4+ T cells sorted from blood. The subset: CD45RA-negative fraction. The receptors were sampled from a man aged 18 to 30 in good health.

V and J are TRBV11-2 and TRBJ2-1; unclear D gene. The germline V gene has CDR1 SGHAT and CDR2 FQNNGV. CDR3 size: 13 residues. Trimming took off 6 bases at V and 7 bases at J, with 13 bases between the two ends. CDR3 DNA sequence: TGTGCCAGCAGGTACCCTAAAGCGAATGAGCAGTTCTTC. Translating gives CASRYPKANEQFF. Full variable domain (remainder filled in from reference TRBV11-2 and TRBJ2-1): EAGVAQSPRYKIIEKRQSVAFWCNPISGHATLYWYQQILGQGPKLLIQFQNNGVVDDSQLPKDRFSAERLKGVDSTLKIQPAKLEDSAVYLCASRYPKANEQFFGPGTRLTVL.

The chain has TRBV6-5 and TRBJ2-3; no firm D call. This CDR3 has 13 residues. Germline V gene lookup returns CDR1 MNHEY and CDR2 SVGAGI. The V gene lost 6 bases and the J gene lost 1 base, with 8 bases spanning the gap. This CDR3 reads CASSSPGTDTQYF. CDR3 DNA sequence: TGTGCCAGCAGCTCCCCTGGCACAGATACGCAGTATTTT.

The V call is TRBV6-1, the J call TRBJ1-1; D unresolved. This CDR3 comprises 13 residues. Trimming removed 4 bases from V and 1 base from J, with 7 bases in between. Germline-derived CDR1 and CDR2 are MNHNS and SASEGT. Here the CDR3 reads CASSAKWNTEAFF. CDR3 in DNA: TGTGCCAGCAGTGCCAAGTGGAACACTGAAGCTTTCTTT.

This clone was detected once. The CDR3 nucleotides read TGTGCCAGCAGTTACCGCCAAGATGAGCAGTTCTTC. Translation gives CASSYRQDEQFF. The genes are TRBV6-5 and TRBJ2-1, with D unclear. The CDR3 totals 12 residues. CDR1 and CDR2 (germline): MNHEY, SVGAGI. The germline V and J ends were trimmed by 2 bases and 8 bases, with 7 bases remaining between them.

The genes are TRBV15 and TRBJ1-2; D remains ambiguous. V was shortened by 0 bases and J by 8 bases, with 4 bases between the two germline ends. Germline-derived CDR1 and CDR2 are LNHNV and YYDKDF (reference sequence). The CDR3 length is 11 residues. The CDR3 DNA sequence: TGTGCCACCAGCAGAGAACGGGGCTACACCTTC. This encodes CATSRERGYTF.

This clone showed up just a few times. The rearrangement joins TRBV5-1 to TRBJ1-2; D call uncertain. This CDR3 has 14 residues. Germline V gene lookup returns CDR1 SGHRS and CDR2 YFSETQ. V was pared by 3 bases and J by 4 bases, with 13 bases between. CDR3 nucleotides: TGCGCCAGCAGCTCCGAAGCGAGTGGCTATGGCTACACCTTC. Translating it yields CASSSEASGYGYTF.

This chain connects TRBV19 to TRBJ1-1; D is perhaps TRBD1 (5 bases). Germline lookup yields CDR1 LNHDA and CDR2 SQIVND (reference sequence). Trimming shortened V by 10 bases and J by 2 bases, and 14 bases separated the two germline ends. This CDR3 region has 13 residues. The chain's CDR3 is CATREDSNTEAFF. The CDR3 DNA is TGTGCCACCCGGGAAGACAGCAACACTGAAGCTTTCTTT.

The chain recombines TRBV7-2 with TRBJ2-3; D is possibly TRBD1 (8 bases). The V and J ends lost 5 bases and 5 bases respectively, with 29 bases between them. CDR1 is SGHTA and CDR2 is FQGNSA in the germline V gene. The CDR3 spans 19 residues. CDR3 sequence reads: CASSRNRGLWEGRRDTQYF. CDR3 DNA: TGTGCCAGCAGCCGTAACAGGGGGTTGTGGGAGGGCCGGAGAGATACGCAGTATTTT. Based on the CDR3 plus reference TRBV7-2 and TRBJ2-3, the full variable domain is GAGVSQSPSNKVTEKGKDVELRCDPISGHTALYWYRQSLGQGLEFLIYFQGNSAPDKSGLPSDRFSAERTGGSVSTLTIQRTQQEDSAVYLCASSRNRGLWEGRRDTQYFGPGTRLTVL.

DNA of the CDR3: TGCGCCAGCAGGGGGACTAGCGGGGGGGCAAATGAGCAGTTCTTC. Translating gives CASRGTSGGANEQFF. V gene TRBV4-1 combines with J gene TRBJ2-1, with TRBD2 identical over 16 bases. After removal of 6 bases from V and 7 bases from J, the junction contained 3 bases not matched to a gene. CDR1 and CDR2 from the germline V gene are MGHRA and YSYEKL. This CDR3 has 15 residues.

In its sample, this clone was seen once. This CDR3 is also generated by other DNA sequences in the sample. The CDR3 sequence: CASSEYGGEETQYF. For the CDR3, the DNA is TGTGCCAGCAGTGAATACGGAGGGGAGGAGACCCAGTACTTC. The chain couples TRBV6-1 to TRBJ2-5, with D perhaps TRBD2 (6 bases). CDR3 size: 14 residues. Per the germline V gene, CDR1 is MNHNS and CDR2 is SASEGT. The V gene lost 2 bases and the J gene lost 5 bases, with 12 bases spanning the gap.

Ten or more counts support this clone. This sample includes further DNA sequences coding for the same CDR3. V and J are TRBV19 and TRBJ1-2, with a tentative D call TRBD1 (5 bases). This CDR3 contains 11 residues. Germline-derived CDR1 and CDR2 are LNHDA and SQIVND (reference sequence). The V gene lost 5 bases and the J gene lost 5 bases, with 6 bases spanning the gap. The CDR3 DNA follows: TGTGCCAGTAGTGGGGGGTATGGCTACACCTTC. This codes for CASSGGYGYTF. Complete variable domain (other parts from reference TRBV19 and TRBJ1-2): DGGITQSPKYLFRKEGQNVTLSCEQNLNHDAMYWYRQDPGQGLRLIYYSQIVNDFQKGDIAEGYSVSREKKESFPLTVTSAQKNPTAFYLCASSGGYGYTFGSGTRLTVV.

This clone was detected many times. This chain uses TRBV5-6 with TRBJ1-2, with 9 bases lining up with TRBD1. This CDR3 region has 15 residues. CDR1 SGHDT and CDR2 YYEEEE come from the germline V gene. V lost 4 bases, J lost 4 bases, and 8 bases stayed unmatched. The CDR3 reads CASSLAGTGSYGYTF. CDR3 nucleotide sequence: TGTGCCAGCAGCCTGGCCGGGACAGGGAGCTATGGCTACACCTTC. Variable domain in full (rest from reference TRBV5-6 and TRBJ1-2): DAGVTQSPTHLIKTRGQQVTLRCSPKSGHDTVSWYQQALGQGPQFIFQYYEEEERQRGNFPDRFSGHQFPNYSSELNVNALLLGDSALYLCASSLAGTGSYGYTFGSGTRLTVV.

The chain is built from TRBV19 and TRBJ2-1; the match to TRBD1 covers 10 bases. The CDR3 consists of 15 residues. Germline CDR1 and CDR2: LNHDA and SQIVND (reference sequence). The J segment lost 3 bases and the V segment lost 9 bases, leaving 8 bases of the junction unmatched. In DNA form, the CDR3 reads TGTGCCAGCCGCCCCGACAGGGGGCTCTACAATGAGCAGTTCTTC. It encodes CASRPDRGLYNEQFF.

The genes are TRBV7-2 and TRBJ2-5, with a possible D match to TRBD1 (5 bases). Germline V gene lookup returns CDR1 SGHTA and CDR2 FQGNSA. V gave up 4 bases and J gave up 5 bases, with 17 bases separating them. This CDR3 spans 15 amino acids. The CDR3 loop is CASSSVRASGETQYF. For the CDR3, the DNA is TGTGCCAGCAGCTCCGTCAGGGCTTCAGGGGAGACCCAGTACTTC.

The chain has TRBV4-3 and TRBJ2-3; D perhaps matches TRBD2 (6 bases). The CDR3 has 15 residues. Germline V gives CDR1 LGHNA, CDR2 YSLEER. The germline V and J ends were trimmed by 3 bases and 3 bases, with 13 bases remaining between them. This CDR3 is CASSQTSGETDTQYF. Here the CDR3 DNA reads TGCGCCAGCAGCCAGACCTCGGGAGAAACAGATACGCAGTATTTT.

The rearrangement uses TRBV1 and TRBJ2-6. TRBV1 constitutes a pseudogene. This CDR3 comprises 18 residues. DNA for the CDR3: TGCACCAGCAGGTCCGGTCGTTTGTGCACAAAGCGGGCCAACGTCCTGACTTTC. Translating it yields CTSRSGRLCTKRANVLTF.

This chain links TRBV4-1 with TRBJ2-2; 7 bases are a match to TRBD1. Germline V gene data show CDR1 as MGHRA and CDR2 as YSYEKL. J was trimmed by 8 bases and V by 6 bases; bases with no gene match: 9. The CDR3 runs to 14 residues. This CDR3 is CASRHPGGSGELFF. Here the CDR3 DNA reads TGCGCCAGCAGACACCCAGGGGGTTCGGGGGAGCTGTTTTTT.

The chain is built from TRBV5-6 and TRBJ2-2, with D possibly TRBD2 on 6 matching bases. The length of the CDR3 is 15 residues. CDR1 and CDR2 from the germline V gene are SGHDT and YYEEEE. V was shortened by 4 bases and J by 2 bases, with 12 bases between the two germline ends. CDR3 region: CASSVPGVNTGELFF. DNA for the CDR3: TGTGCCAGCAGCGTACCGGGGGTTAACACCGGGGAGCTGTTTTTT.

This chain uses TRBV6-6 with TRBJ1-2; D unclear. In germline, CDR1 is MNHNY, CDR2 SVGAGI (reference sequence). The V end was cut by 0 bases, the J end by 6 bases, with 14 bases between. This CDR3 has 15 amino acids. The CDR3 coding sequence is TGTGCCAGCAGTTACTCGTCTCGGCCTGAGGATGGCTACACCTTC. This encodes CASSYSSRPEDGYTF.

The rearrangement uses TRBV30 and TRBJ2-3; no clear D gene. CDR1 is GTSNPN, CDR2 SVGIG, per germline (reference sequence). The CDR3 consists of 14 residues. Trimming removed 0 bases at V and 2 bases at J, with 9 bases between. The CDR3 loop is CAWSVSFNTDTQYF. As DNA, the CDR3 is TGTGCCTGGAGTGTGAGCTTCAACACAGATACGCAGTATTTT.

The genes are TRBV19 and TRBJ2-1; 8 nucleotides line up with TRBD2. The length of the CDR3 is 14 residues. J lost 6 bases, V lost 10 bases, and 11 bases had no gene match. Germline assignment: CDR1 LNHDA and CDR2 SQIVND (reference sequence). DNA for the CDR3: TGTGCCACCCTACGTAGCGGGGCCGGCAATGAGCAGTTCTTC. Protein product: CATLRSGAGNEQFF. Combining the CDR3 with reference TRBV19 and TRBJ2-1 gives the whole variable domain DGGITQSPKYLFRKEGQNVTLSCEQNLNHDAMYWYRQDPGQGLRLIYYSQIVNDFQKGDIAEGYSVSREKKESFPLTVTSAQKNPTAFYLCATLRSGAGNEQFFGPGTRLTVL.

The J gene is TRBJ1-5, the V gene TRBV30; the match to TRBD1 covers 7 bases. V gave up 7 bases and J gave up 4 bases; unmatched junction bases: 7. CDR1 is GTSNPN, CDR2 SVGIG, per germline (reference sequence). CDR3 size: 13 residues. The CDR3 protein is CASESGGNQPQHF. The CDR3 DNA is TGTGCCTCCGAATCAGGGGGGAATCAGCCCCAGCATTTT. Drawing the rest from reference TRBV30 and TRBJ1-5, the complete variable domain is SQTIHQWPATLVQPVGSPLSLECTVEGTSNPNLYWYRQAAGRGLQLLFYSVGIGQISSEVPQNLSASRPQDRQFILSSKKLLLSDSGFYLCASESGGNQPQHFGDGTRLSIL.

In this sample, this clone turned up a few times. The chain employs TRBV19 and TRBJ1-6; D may be TRBD1 (6 bases). The V gene lost 4 bases and the J gene lost 5 bases, with 9 bases spanning the gap. The CDR3 is made up of 14 amino acids. Per the germline V gene, CDR1 is LNHDA and CDR2 is SQIVND (reference sequence). CDR3 in DNA: TGTGCCAGTAGTAACAGGGTCGATAATTCACCCCTCCACTTT. Translation: CASSNRVDNSPLHF.

Concerning this clone itself: This specimen includes other DNA sequences encoding the same CDR3. The chain combines TRBV11-2 with TRBJ1-1; no definite D call. Germline CDR1 and CDR2: SGHAT and FQNNGV. V shed 6 bases and J shed 0 bases, with 5 bases lying between them. This CDR3 is built from 12 residues. CDR3 sequence reads: CASSRMNTEAFF. In DNA, the CDR3 is TGTGCCAGCAGTCGTATGAACACTGAAGCTTTCTTT.

The CDR3 here is CASSPRVQGRTFF. In DNA form, the CDR3 reads TGTGCCAGCAGTCCCCGAGTACAGGGGAGGACTTTCTTT. The chain employs TRBV27 and TRBJ1-1; TRBD1 agrees at 7 bases. The J segment lost 12 bases and the V segment lost 5 bases, leaving 12 bases of the junction unmatched. Germline V gene sequence: CDR1 MNHEY, CDR2 SMNVEV (reference sequence). CDR3 length equals 13 residues.

This clone turned up a few times. Different DNA sequences within this sample yield the same CDR3. This chain connects TRBV19 to TRBJ2-5, with TRBD1 identical over 8 bases. CDR1 and CDR2 (germline): LNHDA, SQIVND (reference sequence). The CDR3 covers 15 residues. Trimming cost V 5 bases and J 4 bases; bases outside gene matches: 9. The CDR3 nucleotides read TGTGCCAGTAGTGGCGGGACAGGATTGCGAGAGACCCAGTACTTC. It specifies CASSGGTGLRETQYF.

The table lists this clone with a few counts. CDR3 sequence: CATAGANTGELFF. The CDR3 nucleotides are TGTGCCACGGCCGGGGCGAACACCGGGGAGCTGTTTTTT. The chain joins TRBV9 to TRBJ2-2; tentatively, D is TRBD2 (5 bases). The CDR3 runs to 13 residues. CDR1 is SGDLS and CDR2 is YYNGEE in the germline V gene. V lost 9 bases to trimming and J lost 0 bases, with 9 bases between them.